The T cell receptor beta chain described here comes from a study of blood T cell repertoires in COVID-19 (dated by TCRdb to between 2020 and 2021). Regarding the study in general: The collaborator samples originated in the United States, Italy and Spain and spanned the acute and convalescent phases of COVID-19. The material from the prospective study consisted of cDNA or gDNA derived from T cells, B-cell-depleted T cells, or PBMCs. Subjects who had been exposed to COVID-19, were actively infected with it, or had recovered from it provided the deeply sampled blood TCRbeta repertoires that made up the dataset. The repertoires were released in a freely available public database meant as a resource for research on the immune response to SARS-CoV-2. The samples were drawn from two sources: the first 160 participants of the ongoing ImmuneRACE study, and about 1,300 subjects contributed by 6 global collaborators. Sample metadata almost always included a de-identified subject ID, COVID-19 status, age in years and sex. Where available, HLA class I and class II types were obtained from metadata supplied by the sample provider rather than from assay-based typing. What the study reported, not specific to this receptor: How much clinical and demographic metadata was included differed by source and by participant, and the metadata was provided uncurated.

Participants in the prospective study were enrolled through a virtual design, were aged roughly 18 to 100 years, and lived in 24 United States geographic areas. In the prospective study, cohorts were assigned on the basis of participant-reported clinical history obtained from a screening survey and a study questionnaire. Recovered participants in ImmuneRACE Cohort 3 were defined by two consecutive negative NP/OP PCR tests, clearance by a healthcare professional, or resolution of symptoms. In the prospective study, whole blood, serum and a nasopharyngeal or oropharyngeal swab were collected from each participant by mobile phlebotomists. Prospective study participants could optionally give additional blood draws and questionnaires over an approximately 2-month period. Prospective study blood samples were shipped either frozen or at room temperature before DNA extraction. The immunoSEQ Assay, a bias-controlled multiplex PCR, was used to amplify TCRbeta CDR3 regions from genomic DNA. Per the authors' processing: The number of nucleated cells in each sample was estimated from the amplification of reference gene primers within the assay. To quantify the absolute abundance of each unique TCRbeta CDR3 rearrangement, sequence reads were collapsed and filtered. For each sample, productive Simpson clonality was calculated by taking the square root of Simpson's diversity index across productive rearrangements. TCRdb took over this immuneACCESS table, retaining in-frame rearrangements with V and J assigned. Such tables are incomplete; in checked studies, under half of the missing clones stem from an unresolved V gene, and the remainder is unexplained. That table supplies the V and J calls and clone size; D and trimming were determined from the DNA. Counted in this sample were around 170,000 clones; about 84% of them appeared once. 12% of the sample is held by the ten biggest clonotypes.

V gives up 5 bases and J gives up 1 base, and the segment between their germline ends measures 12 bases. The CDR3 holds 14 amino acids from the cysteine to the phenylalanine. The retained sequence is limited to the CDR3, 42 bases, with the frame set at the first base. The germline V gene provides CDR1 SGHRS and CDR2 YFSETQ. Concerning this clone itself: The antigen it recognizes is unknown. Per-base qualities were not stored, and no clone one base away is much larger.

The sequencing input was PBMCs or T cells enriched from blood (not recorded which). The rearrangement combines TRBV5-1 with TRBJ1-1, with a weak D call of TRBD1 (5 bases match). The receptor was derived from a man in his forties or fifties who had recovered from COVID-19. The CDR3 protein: CASRQLTGNTEAFF. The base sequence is TGCGCCAGCAGACAACTAACAGGGAACACTGAAGCTTTCTTT.